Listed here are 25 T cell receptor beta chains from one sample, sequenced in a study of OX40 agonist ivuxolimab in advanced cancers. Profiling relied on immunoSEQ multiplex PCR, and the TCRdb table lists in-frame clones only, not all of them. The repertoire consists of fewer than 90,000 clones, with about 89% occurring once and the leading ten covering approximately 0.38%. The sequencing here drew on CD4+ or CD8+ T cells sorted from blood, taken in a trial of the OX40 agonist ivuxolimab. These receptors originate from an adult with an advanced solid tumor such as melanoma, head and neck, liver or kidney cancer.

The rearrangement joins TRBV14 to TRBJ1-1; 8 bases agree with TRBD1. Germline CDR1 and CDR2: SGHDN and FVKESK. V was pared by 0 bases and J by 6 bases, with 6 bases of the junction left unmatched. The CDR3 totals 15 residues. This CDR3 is CASSQEGQGSAEAFF. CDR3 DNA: TGTGCCAGCAGCCAAGAAGGACAGGGATCGGCTGAAGCTTTCTTT.

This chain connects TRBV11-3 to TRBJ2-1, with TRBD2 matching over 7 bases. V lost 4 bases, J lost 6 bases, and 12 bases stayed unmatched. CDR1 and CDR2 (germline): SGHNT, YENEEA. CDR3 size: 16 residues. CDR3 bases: TGTGCCAGCAGCTCAAACCAACGAGGGACTATCAATGAGCAGTTCTTC. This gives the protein CASSSNQRGTINEQFF. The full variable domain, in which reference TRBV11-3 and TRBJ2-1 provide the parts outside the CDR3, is EAGVVQSPRYKIIEKKQPVAFWCNPISGHNTLYWYLQNLGQGPELLIRYENEEAVDDSQLPKDRFSAERLKGVDSTLKIQPAELGDSAVYLCASSSNQRGTINEQFFGPGTRLTVL.

The CDR3 is CASSLRQGDTEAFF. For the CDR3, the DNA is TGTGCCAGCAGCCTCAGACAGGGCGACACTGAAGCTTTCTTT. V gene TRBV7-9 combines with J gene TRBJ1-1, with 7 bases lining up with TRBD1. The CDR3 has 14 amino acids. J lost 3 bases, V lost 5 bases, and 6 bases had no gene match. Germline V lookup: CDR1 SEHNR, CDR2 FQNEAQ (reference sequence).

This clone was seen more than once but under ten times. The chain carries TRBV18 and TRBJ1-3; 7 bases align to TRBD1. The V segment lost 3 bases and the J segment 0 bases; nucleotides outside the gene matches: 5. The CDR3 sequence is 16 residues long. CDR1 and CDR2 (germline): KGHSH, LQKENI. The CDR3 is CASSPRDSVSGNTIYF. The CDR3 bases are TGTGCCAGCTCACCTAGGGACAGCGTCTCTGGAAACACCATATATTTT.

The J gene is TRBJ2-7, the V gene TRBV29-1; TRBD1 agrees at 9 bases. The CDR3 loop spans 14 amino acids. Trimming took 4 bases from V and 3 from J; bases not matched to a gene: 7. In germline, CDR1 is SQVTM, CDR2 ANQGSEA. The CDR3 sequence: CSVGGGDRVYEQYF. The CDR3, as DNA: TGCAGCGTTGGCGGCGGGGACAGGGTCTACGAGCAGTACTTC.

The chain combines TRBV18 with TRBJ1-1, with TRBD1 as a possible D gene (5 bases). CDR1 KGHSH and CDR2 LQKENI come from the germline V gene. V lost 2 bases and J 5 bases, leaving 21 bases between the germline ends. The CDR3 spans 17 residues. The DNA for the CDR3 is TGTGCCAGCTCACCAGGGTCCGGGGTCGGGGCCTCAACTGAAGCTTTCTTT. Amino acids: CASSPGSGVGASTEAFF.

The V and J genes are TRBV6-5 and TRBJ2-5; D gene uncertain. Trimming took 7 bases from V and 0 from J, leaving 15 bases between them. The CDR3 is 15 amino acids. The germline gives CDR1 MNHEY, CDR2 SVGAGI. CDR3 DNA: TGTGCCAGCACAAAGACACTGAACTACCAAGAGACCCAGTACTTC. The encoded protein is CASTKTLNYQETQYF.

DNA for the CDR3: TGTGCCAGCAGCTTCCTCGGGACCGGCTCCTATGGCTACACCTTC. Translation: CASSFLGTGSYGYTF. This chain uses TRBV5-5 with TRBJ1-2; D might be TRBD1 (5 bases). The CDR3 is 15 residues long. Trimming removed 2 bases from V and 4 bases from J, with 15 bases in between. CDR1 SGHKS and CDR2 YYEKEE come from the germline V gene (reference sequence). Combining the CDR3 with reference TRBV5-5 and TRBJ1-2 gives the whole variable domain DAGVTQSPTHLIKTRGQQVTLRCSPISGHKSVSWYQQVLGQGPQFIFQYYEKEERGRGNFPDRFSARQFPNYSSELNVNALLLGDSALYLCASSFLGTGSYGYTFGSGTRLTVV.

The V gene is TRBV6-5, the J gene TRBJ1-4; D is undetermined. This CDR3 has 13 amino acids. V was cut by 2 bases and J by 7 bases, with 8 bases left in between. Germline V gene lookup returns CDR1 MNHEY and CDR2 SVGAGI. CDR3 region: CASSYGGVEKLFF. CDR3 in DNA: TGTGCCAGCAGTTACGGCGGGGTTGAAAAACTGTTTTTT.

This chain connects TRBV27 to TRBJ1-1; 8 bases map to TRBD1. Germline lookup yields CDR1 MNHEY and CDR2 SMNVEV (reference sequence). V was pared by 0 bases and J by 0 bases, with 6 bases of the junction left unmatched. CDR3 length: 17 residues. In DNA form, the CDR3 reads TGTGCCAGCAGTTTATCGGGACAGGTCCATATGAACACTGAAGCTTTCTTT. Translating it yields CASSLSGQVHMNTEAFF.

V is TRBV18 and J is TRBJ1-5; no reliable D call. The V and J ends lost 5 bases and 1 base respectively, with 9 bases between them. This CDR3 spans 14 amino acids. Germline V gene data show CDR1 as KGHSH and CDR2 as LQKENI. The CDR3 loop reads CASSGVSSNQPQHF. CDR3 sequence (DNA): TGTGCCAGCTCAGGGGTATCGAGCAATCAGCCCCAGCATTTT.

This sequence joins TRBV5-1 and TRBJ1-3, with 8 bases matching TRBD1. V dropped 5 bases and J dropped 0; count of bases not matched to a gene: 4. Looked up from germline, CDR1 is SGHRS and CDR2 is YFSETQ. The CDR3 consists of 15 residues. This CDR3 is CASRSTGGSGNTIYF. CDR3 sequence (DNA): TGCGCCAGCAGGTCCACAGGGGGCTCTGGAAACACCATATATTTT.

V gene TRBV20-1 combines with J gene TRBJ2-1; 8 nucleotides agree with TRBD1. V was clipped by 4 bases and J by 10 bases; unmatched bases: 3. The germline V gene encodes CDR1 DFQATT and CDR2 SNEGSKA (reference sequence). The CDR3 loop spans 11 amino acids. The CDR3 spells CSAKTGVEQFF. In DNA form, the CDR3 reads TGCAGTGCTAAGACAGGGGTGGAGCAGTTCTTC.

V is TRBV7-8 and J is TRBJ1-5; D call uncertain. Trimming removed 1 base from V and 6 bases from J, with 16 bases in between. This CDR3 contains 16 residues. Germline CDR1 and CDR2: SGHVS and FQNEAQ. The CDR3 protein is CASSLDIVRGSQPQHF. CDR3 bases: TGTGCCAGCAGCTTAGATATTGTTCGGGGAAGTCAGCCCCAGCATTTT.

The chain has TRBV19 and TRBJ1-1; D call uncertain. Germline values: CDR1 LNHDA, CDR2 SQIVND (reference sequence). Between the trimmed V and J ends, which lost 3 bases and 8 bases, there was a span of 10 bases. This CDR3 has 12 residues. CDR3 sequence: CASSMSRGEAFF. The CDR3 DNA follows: TGTGCCAGTAGTATGTCCCGGGGAGAAGCTTTCTTT.

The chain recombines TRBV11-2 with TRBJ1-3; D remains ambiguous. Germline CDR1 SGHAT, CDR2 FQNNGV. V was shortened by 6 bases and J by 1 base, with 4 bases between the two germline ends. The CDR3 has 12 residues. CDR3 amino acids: CASRKSGNTIYF. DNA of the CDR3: TGTGCCAGCAGGAAGTCTGGAAACACCATATATTTT.

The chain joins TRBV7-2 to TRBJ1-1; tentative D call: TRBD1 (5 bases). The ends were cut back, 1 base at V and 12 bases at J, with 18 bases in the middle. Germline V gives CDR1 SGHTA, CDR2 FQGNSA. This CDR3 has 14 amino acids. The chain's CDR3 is CASSLEPSPGGSFF. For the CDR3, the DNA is TGTGCCAGCAGCTTAGAACCCTCCCCGGGGGGATCTTTCTTT.

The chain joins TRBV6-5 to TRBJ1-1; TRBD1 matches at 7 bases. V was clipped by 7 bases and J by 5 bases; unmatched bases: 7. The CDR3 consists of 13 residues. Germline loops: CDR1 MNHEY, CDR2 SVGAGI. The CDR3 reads CASTVGQETEAFF. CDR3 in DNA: TGTGCCAGCACCGTAGGACAGGAGACTGAAGCTTTCTTT.

DNA of the CDR3: TGTGCCAGCAGCTTGGGGCTAGCGGGAGATCCATTTTTCAATGAGCAGTTCTTC. It yields the protein CASSLGLAGDPFFNEQFF. This chain connects TRBV5-5 to TRBJ2-1, with 10 bases lining up with TRBD2. Germline CDR1 is SGHKS and CDR2 is YYEKEE (reference sequence). The CDR3 has 18 residues. V shed 0 bases, J shed 6 bases, and the junction held 12 bases outside the gene matches.

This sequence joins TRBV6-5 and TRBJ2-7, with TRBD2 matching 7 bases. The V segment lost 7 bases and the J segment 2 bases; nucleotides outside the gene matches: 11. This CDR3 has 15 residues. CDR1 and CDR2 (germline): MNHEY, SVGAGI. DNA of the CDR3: TGTGCCAGCACCTCAGGAGGGGAGGGAACCTACGAGCAGTACTTC. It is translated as CASTSGGEGTYEQYF.

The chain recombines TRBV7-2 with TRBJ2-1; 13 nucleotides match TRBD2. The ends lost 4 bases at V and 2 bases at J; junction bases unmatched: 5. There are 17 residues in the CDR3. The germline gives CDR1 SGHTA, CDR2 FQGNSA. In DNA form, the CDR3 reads TGTGCCAGCAGCTCGACTAGCGGGAGGCTAACCTACAATGAGCAGTTCTTC. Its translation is CASSSTSGRLTYNEQFF.

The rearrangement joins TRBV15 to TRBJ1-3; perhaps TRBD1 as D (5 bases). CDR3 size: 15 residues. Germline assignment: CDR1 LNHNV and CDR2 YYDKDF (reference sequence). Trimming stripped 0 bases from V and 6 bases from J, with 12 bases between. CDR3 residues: CATSRDMGGENTIYF. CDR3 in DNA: TGTGCCACCAGCAGAGACATGGGGGGAGAAAACACCATATATTTT.

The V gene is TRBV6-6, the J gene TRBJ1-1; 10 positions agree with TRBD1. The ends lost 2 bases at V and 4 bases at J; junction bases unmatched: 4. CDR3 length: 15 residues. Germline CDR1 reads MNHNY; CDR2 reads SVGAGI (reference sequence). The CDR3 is CASSYGTGDVTEAFF. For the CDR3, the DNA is TGTGCCAGCAGTTACGGGACAGGGGATGTCACTGAAGCTTTCTTT.

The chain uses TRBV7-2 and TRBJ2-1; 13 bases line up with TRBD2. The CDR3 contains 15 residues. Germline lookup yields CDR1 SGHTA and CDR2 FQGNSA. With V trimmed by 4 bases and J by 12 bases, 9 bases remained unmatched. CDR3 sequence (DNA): TGTGCCAGCAGCTCTCCGGGACTAGCGGGGAAAATGCAGTTCTTC. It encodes CASSSPGLAGKMQFF. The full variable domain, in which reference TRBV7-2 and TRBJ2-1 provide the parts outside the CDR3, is GAGVSQSPSNKVTEKGKDVELRCDPISGHTALYWYRQSLGQGLEFLIYFQGNSAPDKSGLPSDRFSAERTGGSVSTLTIQRTQQEDSAVYLCASSSPGLAGKMQFFGPGTRLTVL.

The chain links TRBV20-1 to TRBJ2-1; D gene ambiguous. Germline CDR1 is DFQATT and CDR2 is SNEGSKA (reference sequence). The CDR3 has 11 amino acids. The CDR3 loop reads CSADVTNEQFF. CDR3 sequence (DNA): TGCAGCGCAGACGTCACCAATGAGCAGTTCTTC.